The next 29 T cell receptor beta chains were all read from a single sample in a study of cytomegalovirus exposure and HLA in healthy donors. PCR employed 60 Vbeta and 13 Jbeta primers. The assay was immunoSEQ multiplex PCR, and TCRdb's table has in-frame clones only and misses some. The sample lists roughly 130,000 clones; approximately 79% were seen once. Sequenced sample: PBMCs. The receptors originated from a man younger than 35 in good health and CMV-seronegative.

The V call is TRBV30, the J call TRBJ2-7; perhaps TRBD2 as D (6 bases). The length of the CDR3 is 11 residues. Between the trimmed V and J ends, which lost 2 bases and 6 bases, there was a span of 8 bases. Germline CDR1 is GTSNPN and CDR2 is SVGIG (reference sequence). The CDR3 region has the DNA TGTGCCTGGAGTAACGGGGGCGAGCAGTACTTC. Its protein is CAWSNGGEQYF.

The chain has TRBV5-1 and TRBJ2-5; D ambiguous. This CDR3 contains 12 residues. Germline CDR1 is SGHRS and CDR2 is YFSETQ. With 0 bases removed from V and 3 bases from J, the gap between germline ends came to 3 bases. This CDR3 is CASSLAKETQYF. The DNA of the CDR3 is TGCGCCAGCAGCTTGGCTAAAGAGACCCAGTACTTC.

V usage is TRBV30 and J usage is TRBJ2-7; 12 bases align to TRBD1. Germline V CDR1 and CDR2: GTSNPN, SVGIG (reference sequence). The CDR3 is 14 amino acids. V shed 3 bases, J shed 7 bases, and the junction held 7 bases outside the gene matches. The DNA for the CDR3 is TGTGCCTGGAGACGGGACAGGGGGCCTGGAGAGCAGTACTTC. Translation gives CAWRRDRGPGEQYF.

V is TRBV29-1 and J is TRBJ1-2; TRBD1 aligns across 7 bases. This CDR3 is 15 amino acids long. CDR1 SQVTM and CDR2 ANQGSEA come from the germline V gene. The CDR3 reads CSDSSTHRGSYGYTF. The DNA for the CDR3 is TGCAGTGATTCTTCAACCCACAGGGGAAGCTATGGCTACACCTTC.

The CDR3 DNA reads TGTGCCAGCTCACCGACAGGGATCACTGAAGCTTTCTTT. Translated: CASSPTGITEAFF. The J gene is TRBJ1-1, the V gene TRBV18; TRBD1 agrees at 7 bases. Germline CDR1 is KGHSH and CDR2 is LQKENI. J gave up 4 bases and V 3 bases, and 2 bases lay outside the gene matches. The CDR3 has 13 amino acids.

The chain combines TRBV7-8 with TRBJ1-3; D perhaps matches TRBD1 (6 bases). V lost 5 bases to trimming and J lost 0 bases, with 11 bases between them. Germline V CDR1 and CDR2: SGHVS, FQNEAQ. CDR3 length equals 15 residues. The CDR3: CASSPGGNSGNTIYF. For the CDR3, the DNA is TGTGCCAGCAGCCCTGGGGGCAACTCTGGAAACACCATATATTTT. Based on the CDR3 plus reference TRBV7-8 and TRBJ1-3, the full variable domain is GAGVSQSPRYKVAKRGQDVALRCDPISGHVSLFWYQQALGQGPEFLTYFQNEAQLDKSGLPSDRFFAERPEGSVSTLKIQRTQQEDSAVYLCASSPGGNSGNTIYFGEGSWLTVV.

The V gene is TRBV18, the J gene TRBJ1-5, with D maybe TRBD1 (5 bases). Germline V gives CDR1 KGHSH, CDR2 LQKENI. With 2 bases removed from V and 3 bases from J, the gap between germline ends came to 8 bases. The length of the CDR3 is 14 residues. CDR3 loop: CASSPSRDNQPQHF. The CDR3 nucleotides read TGTGCCAGCTCACCATCCAGGGACAATCAGCCCCAGCATTTT. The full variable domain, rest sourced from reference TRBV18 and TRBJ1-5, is NAGVMQNPRHLVRRRGQEARLRCSPMKGHSHVYWYRQLPEEGLKFMVYLQKENIIDESGMPKERFSAEFPKEGPSILRIQQVVRGDSAAYFCASSPSRDNQPQHFGDGTRLSIL.

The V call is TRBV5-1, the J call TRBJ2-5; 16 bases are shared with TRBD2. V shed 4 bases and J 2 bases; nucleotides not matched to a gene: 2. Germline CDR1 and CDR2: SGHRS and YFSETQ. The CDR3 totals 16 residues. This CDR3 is CASSTGLAGGQETQYF. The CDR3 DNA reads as TGCGCCAGCAGCACGGGACTAGCGGGGGGGCAAGAGACCCAGTACTTC.

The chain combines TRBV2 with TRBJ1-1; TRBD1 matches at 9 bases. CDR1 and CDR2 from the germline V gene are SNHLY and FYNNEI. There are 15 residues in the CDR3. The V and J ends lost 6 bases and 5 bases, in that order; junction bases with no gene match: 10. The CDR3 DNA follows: TGTGCCAGCAGCGCTACAGGGGGCCCTGGGACTGAAGCTTTCTTT. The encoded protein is CASSATGGPGTEAFF.

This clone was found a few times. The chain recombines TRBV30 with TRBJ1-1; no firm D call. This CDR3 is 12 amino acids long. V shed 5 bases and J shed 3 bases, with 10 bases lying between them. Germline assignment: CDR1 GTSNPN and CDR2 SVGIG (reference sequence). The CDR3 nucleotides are TGTGCCTGGCAGGAATCAGACACTGAAGCTTTCTTT. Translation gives CAWQESDTEAFF.

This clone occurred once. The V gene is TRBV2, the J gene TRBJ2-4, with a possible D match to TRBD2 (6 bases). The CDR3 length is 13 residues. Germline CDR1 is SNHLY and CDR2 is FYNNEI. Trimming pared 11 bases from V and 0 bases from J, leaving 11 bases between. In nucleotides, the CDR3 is TGTGCCTGGGGACTGTTAGCCAAAAACATTCAGTACTTC. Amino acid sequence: CAWGLLAKNIQYF.

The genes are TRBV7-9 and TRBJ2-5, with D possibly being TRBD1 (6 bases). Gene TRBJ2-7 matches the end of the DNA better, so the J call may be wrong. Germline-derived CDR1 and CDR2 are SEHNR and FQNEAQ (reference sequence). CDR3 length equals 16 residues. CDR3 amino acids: CASSLSTGNRVYEQYF. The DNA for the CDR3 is TGTGCCAGCAGCTTAAGTACTGGCAACAGGGTCTACGAGCAGTACTTC.

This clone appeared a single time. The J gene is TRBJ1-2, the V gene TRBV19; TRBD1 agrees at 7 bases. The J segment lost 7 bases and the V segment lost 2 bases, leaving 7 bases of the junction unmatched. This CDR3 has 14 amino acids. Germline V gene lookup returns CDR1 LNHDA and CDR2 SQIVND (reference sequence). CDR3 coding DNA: TGTGCCAGTAGTATAACTGAGGGGGCAGGTGGCTACACCTTC. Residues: CASSITEGAGGYTF. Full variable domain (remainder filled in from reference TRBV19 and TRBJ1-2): DGGITQSPKYLFRKEGQNVTLSCEQNLNHDAMYWYRQDPGQGLRLIYYSQIVNDFQKGDIAEGYSVSREKKESFPLTVTSAQKNPTAFYLCASSITEGAGGYTFGSGTRLTVV.

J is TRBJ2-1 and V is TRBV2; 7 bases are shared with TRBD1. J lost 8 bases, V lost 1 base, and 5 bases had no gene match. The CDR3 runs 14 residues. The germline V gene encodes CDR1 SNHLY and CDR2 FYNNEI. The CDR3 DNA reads TGTGCCAGCAGTGAAGACAGGGGCGAGGATGAGCAGTTCTTC. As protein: CASSEDRGEDEQFF.

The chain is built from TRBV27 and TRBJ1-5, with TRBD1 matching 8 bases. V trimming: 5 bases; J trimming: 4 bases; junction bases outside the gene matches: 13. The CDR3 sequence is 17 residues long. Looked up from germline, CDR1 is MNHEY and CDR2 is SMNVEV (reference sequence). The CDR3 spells CASSETQGASKNQPQHF. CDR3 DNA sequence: TGTGCCAGCAGTGAGACTCAGGGGGCGTCGAAAAATCAGCCCCAGCATTTT.

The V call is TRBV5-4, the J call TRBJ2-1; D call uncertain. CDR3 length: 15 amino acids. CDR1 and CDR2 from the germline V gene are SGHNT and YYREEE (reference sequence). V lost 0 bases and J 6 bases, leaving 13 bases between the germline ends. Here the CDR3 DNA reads TGTGCCAGCAGCTTGGCGACTCCTCTAGGCAATGAGCAGTTCTTC. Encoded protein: CASSLATPLGNEQFF.

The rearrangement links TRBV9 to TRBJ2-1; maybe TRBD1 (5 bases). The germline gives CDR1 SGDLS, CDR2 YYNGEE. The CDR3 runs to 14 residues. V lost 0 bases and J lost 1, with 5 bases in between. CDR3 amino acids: CASSVGQSYNEQFF. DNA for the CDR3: TGTGCCAGCAGCGTAGGACAGTCCTACAATGAGCAGTTCTTC.

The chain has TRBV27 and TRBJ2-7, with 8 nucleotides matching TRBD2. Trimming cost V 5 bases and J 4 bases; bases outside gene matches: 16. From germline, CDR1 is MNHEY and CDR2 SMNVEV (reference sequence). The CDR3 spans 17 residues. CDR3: CASSPTGTTSGGYEQYF. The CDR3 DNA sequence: TGTGCCAGCAGTCCAACCGGGACCACGTCGGGGGGGTACGAGCAGTACTTC.

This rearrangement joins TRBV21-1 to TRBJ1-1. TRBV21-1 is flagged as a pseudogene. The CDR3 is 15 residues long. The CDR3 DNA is TGTGCCAGCAGTAAAGGGGCCAGGGAGGACCCTGACGCTTTCTTT. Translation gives CASSKGAREDPDAFF.

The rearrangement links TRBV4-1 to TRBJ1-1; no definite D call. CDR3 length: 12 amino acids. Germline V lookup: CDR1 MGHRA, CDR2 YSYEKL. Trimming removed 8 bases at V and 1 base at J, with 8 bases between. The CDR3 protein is CASAGENTEAFF. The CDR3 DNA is TGCGCCAGCGCCGGTGAGAACACTGAAGCTTTCTTT.

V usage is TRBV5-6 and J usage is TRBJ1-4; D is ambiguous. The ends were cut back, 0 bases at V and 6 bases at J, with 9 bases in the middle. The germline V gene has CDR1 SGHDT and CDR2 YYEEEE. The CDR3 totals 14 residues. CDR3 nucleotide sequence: TGTGCCAGCAGCTTGGACTTGAGGGATGAAAAACTGTTTTTT. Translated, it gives CASSLDLRDEKLFF.

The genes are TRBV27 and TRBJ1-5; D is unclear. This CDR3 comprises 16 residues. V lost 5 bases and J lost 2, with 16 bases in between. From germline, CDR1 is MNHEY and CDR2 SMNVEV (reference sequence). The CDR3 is CASSPLLLQGNQPQHF. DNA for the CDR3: TGTGCCAGCAGTCCCCTGTTACTTCAGGGCAATCAGCCCCAGCATTTT.

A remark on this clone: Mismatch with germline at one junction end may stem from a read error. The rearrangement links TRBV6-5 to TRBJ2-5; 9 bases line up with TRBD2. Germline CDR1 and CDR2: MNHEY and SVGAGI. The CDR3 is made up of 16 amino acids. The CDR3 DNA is TGTGCCAGCAATTACGAGCGGGGGGCGCCTATGGAGACCCAGTACTTC. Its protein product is CASNYERGAPMETQYF.

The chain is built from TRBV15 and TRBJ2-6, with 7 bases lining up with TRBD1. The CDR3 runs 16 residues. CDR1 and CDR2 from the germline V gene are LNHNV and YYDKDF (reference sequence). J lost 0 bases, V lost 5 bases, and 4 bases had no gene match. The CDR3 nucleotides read TGTGCCACCAGCCGGGACAGCTACTCTGGGGCCAACGTCCTGACTTTC. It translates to CATSRDSYSGANVLTF. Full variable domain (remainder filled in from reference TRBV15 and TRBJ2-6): DAMVIQNPRYQVTQFGKPVTLSCSQTLNHNVMYWYQQKSSQAPKLLFHYYDKDFNNEADTPDNFQSRRPNTSFCFLDIRSPGLGDTAMYLCATSRDSYSGANVLTFGAGSRLTVL.

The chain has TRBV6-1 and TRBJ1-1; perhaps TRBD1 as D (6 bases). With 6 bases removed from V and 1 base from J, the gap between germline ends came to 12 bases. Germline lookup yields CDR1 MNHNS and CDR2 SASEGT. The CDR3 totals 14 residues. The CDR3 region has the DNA TGTGCCAGCAGAGGACAGAGGTGGAACACTGAAGCTTTCTTT. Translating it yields CASRGQRWNTEAFF.

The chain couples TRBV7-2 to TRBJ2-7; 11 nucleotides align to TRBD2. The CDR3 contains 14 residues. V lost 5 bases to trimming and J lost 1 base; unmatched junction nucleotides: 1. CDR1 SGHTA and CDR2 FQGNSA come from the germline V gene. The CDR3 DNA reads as TGTGCCAGCAGCCGACTAGCGGGGTCCTACGAGCAGTACTTC. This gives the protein CASSRLAGSYEQYF.

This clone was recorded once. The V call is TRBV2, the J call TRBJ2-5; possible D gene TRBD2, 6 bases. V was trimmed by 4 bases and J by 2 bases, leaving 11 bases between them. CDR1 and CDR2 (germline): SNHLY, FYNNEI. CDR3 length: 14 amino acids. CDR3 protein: CASSGPEGQETQYF. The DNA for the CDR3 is TGTGCCAGCAGTGGTCCGGAGGGACAAGAGACCCAGTACTTC.

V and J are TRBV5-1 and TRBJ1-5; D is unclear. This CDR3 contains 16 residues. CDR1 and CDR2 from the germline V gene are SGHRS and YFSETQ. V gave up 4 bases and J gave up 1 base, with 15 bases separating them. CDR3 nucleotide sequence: TGCGCCAGCAGCCCCGGGCCGCGGGAAAGCAATCAGCCCCAGCATTTT. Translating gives CASSPGPRESNQPQHF.

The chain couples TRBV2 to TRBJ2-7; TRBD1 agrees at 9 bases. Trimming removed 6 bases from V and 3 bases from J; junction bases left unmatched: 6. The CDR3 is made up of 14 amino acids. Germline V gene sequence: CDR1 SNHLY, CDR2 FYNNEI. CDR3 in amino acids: CASRIQGADYEQYF. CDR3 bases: TGTGCCAGCAGAATACAGGGGGCCGACTACGAGCAGTACTTC.